Sequencing of this T cell receptor (beta chain) was carried out in a study of PD-1 blockade in classical Hodgkin lymphoma. Study results and caveats: Newly diagnosed patients reportedly trailed healthy donors in baseline TCR diversity. Initiation of nivolumab under 1 year after ASCT led to exclusion of patients. CD4+ TCR diversity rose significantly by C4D1, and CD8+ TCR diversity did not.

Each patient's relapse followed autologous stem cell transplantation, and brentuximab vedotin exposure varied. Complete response, partial response or progressive disease was recorded as best response. Assay: immunoSEQ multiplex PCR; the TCRdb copy retains only in-frame clones and omits some. The data hold approximately 59,000 clones, with around 93% observed a single time. V was clipped by 1 base and J by 2 bases, with 15 bases between them. The germline V gene has CDR1 SGHAT and CDR2 FQDESV (reference sequence). CDR3 length: 17 residues. On this clone itself: Its specificity is not known.

This sample comprised peripheral blood mononuclear cells (PBMCs), obtained before the second cycle of nivolumab. V gene TRBV11-1 combines with J gene TRBJ2-1; D is possibly TRBD1 (5 bases). The sequence derives from a human donor with classical Hodgkin lymphoma. The CDR3 nucleotides read TGTGCCAGCAGCTTAGGAGACAGCGAAACTCCCTACAATGAGCAGTTCTTC. It codes for CASSLGDSETPYNEQFF.